This TCR beta chain was sequenced for a study of shared clonotypes between healthy human individuals. Over several immunoSEQ plates, each subset's genomic DNA was distributed in even portions. The table came from immunoSEQ multiplex PCR; TCRdb's copy has only in-frame clones and leaves some out. The data show 2 million to 2.5 million clones, approximately 93% seen once. A note on this clone: Antigen: not known.

The germline V gene has CDR1 MNHNS and CDR2 SASEGT. V gave up 1 base and J gave up 5 bases, with 14 bases separating them. CDR3 size: 15 residues. Study-level findings and limits: Researchers sampled blood only, noting tissue repertoires likely differ. Naive subsets generally exceeded memory subsets in estimated richness.

The material sequenced was naive CD4+ T cells from PBMCs. Subset described: CD45RA+ positively selected. The chain carries TRBV6-1 and TRBJ2-5; no firm D call. This TCR was recovered from a man aged 18 to 29 in good health. Some clones in this sample may be carry-over from other donors' samples. The CDR3 DNA sequence: TGTGCCAGCAGTGAAGTAAAGACAAAGAGGGAGACCCAGTACTTC. This codes for CASSEVKTKRETQYF.